Listed below are T cell receptor beta chains from one sample, sequenced in a study of CD8 T cells in ankylosing spondylitis. One entry per CDR3 protein, called by TCRdb with MiXCR from the 5' RACE reads. The table shows around 390,000 distinct CDR3 sequences, with approximately 20% occurring only once. The sample taken for sequencing was blood, either unsorted or a sorted T cell fraction (not recorded which). These receptors all stem from a male donor with ankylosing spondylitis. The CDR3 runs from the conserved cysteine through the conserved F or W. A D gene is named only where the DNA matches it firmly. Size tells how often a clone was seen (once, few, many) or the class of an expanded clone, and some rows leave it out.

d_gene | abundance | j_gene | v_gene | CDR3aa | CDR3nt
TRBD2 | few | TRBJ2-3 | TRBV7-3 | CASSSRTSGGTDTQYF | TGTGCCAGCAGCTCCCGGACTAGCGGTGGCACAGATACGCAGTATTTT
TRBD2 | NA | TRBJ2-1 | TRBV3-1 | CASSHKRGYNEQFF | TGTGCCAGCAGCCACAAGCGGGGATACAATGAGCAGTTCTTC
NA | NA | TRBJ2-5 | TRBV28 | CASSLQKGGGETQYF | TGTGCCAGCAGTTTACAGAAGGGTGGAGGAGAGACCCAGTACTTC
TRBD2 | NA | TRBJ2-2 | TRBV9 | CASSASLAENTGELFF | TGTGCCAGCAGCGCATCACTAGCGGAAAACACCGGGGAGCTGTTTTTT
TRBD2 | NA | TRBJ2-3 | TRBV30 | CAWSPFSRGRSDTQYF | TGTGCCTGGAGCCCTTTTTCTCGCGGGAGATCAGATACGCAGTATTTT
TRBD2 | NA | TRBJ2-2 | TRBV6-1 | CASSEARLAGITGELFF | TGTGCCAGCAGTGAAGCTCGGCTAGCGGGTATCACCGGGGAGCTGTTTTTT
TRBD2 | NA | TRBJ2-2 | TRBV3-1 | CASSQQAGGVGELFF | TGTGCCAGCAGCCAACAAGCGGGAGGTGTCGGGGAGCTGTTTTTT
TRBD2 | few | TRBJ2-1 | TRBV20-1 | CSAIPGLRDDEQFF | TGCAGTGCCATACCGGGACTACGGGATGATGAGCAGTTCTTC
TRBD2 | NA | TRBJ2-3 | TRBV9 | CASSVVSGSADTQYF | TGTGCCAGCAGCGTAGTTAGCGGGAGCGCAGATACGCAGTATTTT
TRBD2 | NA | TRBJ2-1 | TRBV20-1 | CSARVAGHYNEQFF | TGCAGTGCTAGAGTAGCGGGGCACTACAATGAGCAGTTCTTC
NA | few | TRBJ1-1 | TRBV11-2 | CASSLSYEAFF | TGTGCCAGCAGCCTCTCTTATGAAGCTTTCTTT
TRBD2 | few | TRBJ2-1 | TRBV7-2 | CASSLALAGANEQFF | TGTGCCAGCAGCTTAGCGCTAGCGGGAGCCAATGAGCAGTTCTTC
NA | few | TRBJ2-7 | TRBV29-1 | CSAQGFHYEQYF | TGCAGCGCACAGGGTTTCCACTACGAGCAGTACTTC
TRBD2 | few | TRBJ2-7 | TRBV3-1 | CASSRGLAGFYEQYF | TGTGCCAGCAGCCGCGGACTAGCGGGGTTCTACGAGCAGTACTTC
TRBD1 | NA | TRBJ2-7 | TRBV29-1 | CSISRGTGTYEQYF | TGCAGCATTTCACGTGGGACAGGGACCTACGAGCAGTACTTC
NA | few | TRBJ2-7 | TRBV5-1 | CASSLPSSSEQYF | TGCGCCAGCAGCTTGCCTAGTTCTTCCGAGCAGTACTTC
NA | NA | TRBJ1-1 | TRBV20-1 | CSAREATLKTRGAFF | TGCAGTGCTAGAGAGGCCACTCTTAAAACCCGCGGAGCTTTCTTT
NA | NA | TRBJ1-1 | TRBV5-1 | CASSLAVEWGTEAFF | TGCGCCAGCAGCTTGGCTGTAGAATGGGGCACTGAAGCTTTCTTT
NA | few | TRBJ1-5 | TRBV12-3/TRBV12-4 | CASSFRGHSNQPQHF | TGTGCCAGCAGTTTTCGGGGCCATAGCAATCAGCCCCAGCATTTT
TRBD2 | NA | TRBJ2-1 | TRBV3-1 | CASSLAGEHNEQFF | TGTGCCAGCTCCCTAGCGGGAGAGCACAATGAGCAGTTCTTC
TRBD1 | few | TRBJ1-6 | TRBV7-8 | CASSVGVGGGHSPLHF | TGTGCCAGCAGCGTGGGGGTGGGAGGGGGCCATTCACCCCTCCACTTT
TRBD1 | few | TRBJ1-6 | TRBV6-1 | CASSPTGTSNSPLHF | TGTGCCAGCAGCCCGACAGGGACCAGTAATTCACCCCTCCACTTT
NA | NA | TRBJ2-3 | TRBV27 | CASSVTLPQGLSTDTQYF | TGTGCCAGCAGTGTTACCCTTCCCCAAGGTCTCAGCACAGATACGCAGTATTTT
NA | few | TRBJ2-6 | TRBV25-1 | CASSEYGSGANVLTF | TGTGCCAGCAGTGAATATGGGTCCGGGGCCAACGTCCTGACTTTC
NA | many | TRBJ2-2 | TRBV20-1 | CSANSENTGELFF | TGCAGTGCTAATTCGGAGAACACCGGGGAGCTGTTTTTT
NA | NA | TRBJ2-3 | TRBV2 | CASSETADLPSTDTQCF | TGTGCCAGCAGTGAGACCGCGGACTTGCCAAGCACAGATACGCAGTGTTTT
NA | NA | TRBJ2-1 | TRBV11-1 | CASSLFNSPPNEQFF | TGTGCCAGCAGCTTATTCAATTCTCCCCCCAATGAGCAGTTCTTC
NA | few | TRBJ2-1 | TRBV4-2 | CASNLGSPGEQFF | TGTGCCAGCAACCTGGGTAGCCCAGGGGAGCAGTTCTTC
NA | NA | TRBJ2-1 | TRBV20-1 | CSASRDTSYNEQFF | TGCAGTGCTTCTCGGGACACTTCCTACAATGAGCAGTTCTTC
NA | NA | TRBJ1-5 | TRBV4-3 | CASSQGINRPQHF | TGCGCCAGCAGCCAAGGGATTAATAGGCCCCAGCATTTT
TRBD1 | NA | TRBJ2-7 | TRBV4-2 | CASSRPGQDGEQYF | TGTGCCAGCAGCCGACCGGGACAGGATGGGGAGCAGTACTTC
NA | many | TRBJ1-4 | TRBV29-1 | CSVDAGGDEKLFF | TGCAGCGTTGATGCGGGGGGTGATGAAAAACTGTTTTTT
NA | few | TRBJ2-3 | TRBV7-9 | CASSHTSTDTQYF | TGTGCCAGCAGCCATACTAGCACAGATACGCAGTATTTT
TRBD2 | NA | TRBJ2-1 | TRBV28 | CASRTTSGSRYEQFF | TGTGCCAGCAGAACGACTAGCGGGAGTAGGTATGAGCAGTTCTTC
TRBD2 | few | TRBJ2-1 | TRBV18 | CASSPRASGSKDGEQFF | TGTGCCAGCTCGCCCCGGGCTAGCGGGAGTAAGGATGGTGAGCAGTTCTTC
TRBD2 | few | TRBJ2-2 | TRBV12-3/TRBV12-4 | CASSSTSGTNTGELFF | TGTGCCAGCAGCTCTACTAGCGGGACAAACACCGGGGAGCTGTTTTTT